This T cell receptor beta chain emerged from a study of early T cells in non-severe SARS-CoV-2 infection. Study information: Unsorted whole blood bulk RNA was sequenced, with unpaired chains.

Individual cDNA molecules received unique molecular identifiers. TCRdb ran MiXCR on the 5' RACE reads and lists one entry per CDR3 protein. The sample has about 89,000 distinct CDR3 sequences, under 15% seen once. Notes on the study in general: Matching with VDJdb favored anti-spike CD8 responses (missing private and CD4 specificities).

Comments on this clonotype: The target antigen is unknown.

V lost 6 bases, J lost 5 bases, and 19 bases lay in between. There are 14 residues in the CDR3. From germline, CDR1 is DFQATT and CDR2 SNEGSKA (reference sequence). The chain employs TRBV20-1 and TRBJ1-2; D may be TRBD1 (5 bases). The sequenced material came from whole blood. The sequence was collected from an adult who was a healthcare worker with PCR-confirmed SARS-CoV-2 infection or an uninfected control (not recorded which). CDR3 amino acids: CSAALPQDLYGYTF. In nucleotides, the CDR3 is TGCAGTGCCGCCCTCCCACAGGATTTATATGGCTACACCTTC.